The entry below gives a single TCR beta chain sequence along with its context. Measured with immunoSEQ multiplex PCR; TCRdb has only the in-frame clones, and not every one. The sample carries over 75,000 clones, around 91% recorded once. The data were obtained in a study of control samples from healthy donors and cancer patients. The V end was cut by 1 base, the J end by 5 bases, with 11 bases between. The CDR3 totals 14 residues. Germline-derived CDR1 and CDR2 are LGHNA and YNFKEQ. The gene calls are TRBV4-2 and TRBJ2-5, with TRBD2 as a possible D gene (5 bases). This TCR was recovered from a man aged 25-45 years in good health. Sequenced sample: blood. The CDR3: CASSQVSPGETQYF. CDR3 DNA sequence: TGTGCCAGCAGCCAAGTGTCCCCGGGGGAGACCCAGTACTTC.